These T cell receptor beta chains were read from a single sample in a study of T-cell memory formation after mild COVID-19. One entry per CDR3 protein, called by TCRdb with MiXCR from the 5' RACE reads. The sample carries some 320,000 distinct CDR3 sequences, about 13% recorded once. Sequenced sample: PBMCs or a T cell subset sorted from them (not recorded which). The receptors were gathered from a man between 18 and 29 years old who had mild COVID-19 (a few samples of this study predate the infection). Cell type and time point are not known. Each CDR3 is given with its conserved first and last residue. The D gene is left open where the match is weak. Rows give clone size only sometimes, using once, few, many, or a class for an expanded clone.

D gene,J gene,clone size,V gene,CDR3 protein,CDR3 DNA
TRBD2,TRBJ2-7,few,TRBV6-2/TRBV6-3,CASTEGLVYEQYF,TGTGCCAGCACCGAGGGACTAGTTTACGAGCAGTACTTC
NA,TRBJ1-2,few,TRBV4-3,CASSQEEGSNYGYTF,TGCGCCAGCAGCCAAGAGGAAGGGAGTAACTATGGCTACACCTTC
NA,TRBJ1-1,NA,TRBV7-2,CASSRGSVNTEAFF,TGTGCCAGCAGCAGAGGAAGTGTGAACACTGAAGCTTTCTTT
TRBD1,TRBJ2-2,NA,TRBV2,CASNGQGKTGELFF,TGTGCCAGCAATGGACAGGGGAAAACCGGGGAGCTGTTTTTT
TRBD2,TRBJ2-3,NA,TRBV30,CAWSVSGGSTDTQYF,TGTGCCTGGAGTGTAAGCGGGGGTAGCACAGATACGCAGTATTTT
NA,TRBJ1-2,many,TRBV20-1,CSARAGGYTF,TGCAGTGCTAGAGCCGGGGGCTACACCTTC
TRBD2,TRBJ2-3,NA,TRBV2,CASIVAGLTDTQYF,TGTGCCAGCATTGTAGCGGGGTTGACAGATACGCAGTATTTT
TRBD2,TRBJ2-3,few,TRBV7-3,CASSLPGLAGVDTQYF,TGTGCCAGCAGCCTTCCGGGACTAGCGGGGGTAGATACGCAGTATTTT
NA,TRBJ2-2,NA,TRBV20-1,CSASRARIGELFF,TGCAGTGCTTCTAGGGCGCGAATCGGGGAGCTGTTTTTT
NA,TRBJ1-2,few,TRBV20-1,CSARVPGLANYGYTF,TGCAGTGCTAGAGTTCCCGGGTTAGCTAACTATGGCTACACCTTC
TRBD2,TRBJ2-3,many,TRBV28,CASSVSSGAIDTQYF,TGTGCCAGCAGCGTATCTAGCGGCGCTATAGATACGCAGTATTTT
NA,TRBJ1-5,many,TRBV3-1,CASSASVGNQPQHF,TGTGCCAGCAGCGCCAGTGTAGGAAATCAGCCCCAGCATTTT
TRBD2,TRBJ2-1,few,TRBV3-1,CASSQDLGLVIFGEQFF,TGTGCCAGCAGCCAAGATCTGGGACTAGTTATTTTCGGTGAGCAGTTCTTC
NA,TRBJ1-6,NA,TRBV7-9,CASSLGDSYNSPLHF,TGTGCCAGCAGCTTAGGGGATTCCTATAATTCACCCCTCCACTTT
NA,TRBJ1-1,NA,TRBV7-3,CASSPPPEGNTEAFF,TGTGCCAGCAGCCCCCCCCCCGAGGGGAACACTGAAGCTTTCTTT
NA,TRBJ1-2,NA,TRBV6-2/TRBV6-3,CASRLKGGVEYGYTF,TGTGCCAGCAGACTCAAAGGGGGAGTGGAGTATGGCTACACCTTC